What follows are 10 T cell receptor beta chains derived from one specimen sequenced in a study of cytomegalovirus exposure and HLA in healthy donors. The study ran its PCR with 60 Vbeta and 13 Jbeta primers. Only in-frame clones appear in the TCRdb table, and some are missing; sequencing was by immunoSEQ multiplex PCR. The data contain roughly 170,000 clones, 84% of them seen just once; the ten biggest clones take up 4.8%. Input material: PBMCs. Receptor source: a girl under 18 in good health and CMV-seropositive.

The rearrangement joins TRBV7-8 to TRBJ2-7, with D possibly being TRBD2 (6 bases). The CDR3 length is 16 residues. Looked up from germline, CDR1 is SGHVS and CDR2 is FQNEAQ. Trimming took off 4 bases at V and 1 base at J, with 17 bases between the two ends. The CDR3 sequence: CASSWDVGGRSYEQYF. The CDR3 nucleotides read TGTGCCAGCAGCTGGGACGTGGGGGGAAGGTCCTACGAGCAGTACTTC.

The chain recombines TRBV5-1 with TRBJ1-1, with D maybe TRBD1 (5 bases). The CDR3 runs to 19 residues. The germline gives CDR1 SGHRS, CDR2 YFSETQ. V lost 0 bases, J lost 3 bases, and 24 bases lay in between. The CDR3 loop reads CASSLEGMGSDNEDTEAFF. In DNA, the CDR3 is TGCGCCAGCAGCTTGGAGGGAATGGGCTCGGACAATGAAGACACTGAAGCTTTCTTT.

The CDR3 DNA follows: TGTGCCAGCAGCTTAGGACAGAGCAATCAGCCCCAGCATTTT. This translates into CASSLGQSNQPQHF. The chain uses TRBV7-9 and TRBJ1-5; TRBD1 might be the D (5 bases). The CDR3 consists of 14 residues. V lost 1 base, J lost 1 base, and 5 bases lay in between. CDR1 is SEHNR, CDR2 FQNEAQ, per germline (reference sequence).

The rearrangement uses TRBV6-5 and TRBJ2-1, with 7 bases identical to TRBD2. This CDR3 has 16 residues. Trimming removed 4 bases from V and 5 bases from J; junction bases left unmatched: 11. CDR1 and CDR2 from the germline V gene are MNHEY and SVGAGI. The CDR3 is CASSSSSGAVHNEQFF. In DNA, the CDR3 is TGTGCCAGCAGTTCCTCAAGCGGGGCGGTTCACAATGAGCAGTTCTTC.

The J gene is TRBJ2-7, the V gene TRBV7-7; 9 bases line up with TRBD1. In germline, CDR1 is SSHAT, CDR2 FNYEAQ (reference sequence). The CDR3 is made up of 13 amino acids. CDR3 bases: TGTGCTAGCTCCAGGACAGGGGCAGACGAGCAGTACTTC. This translates into CASSRTGADEQYF.

This clone was picked up a small number of times. The chain links TRBV19 to TRBJ1-6; 9 bases agree with TRBD1. Germline V lookup: CDR1 LNHDA, CDR2 SQIVND (reference sequence). The CDR3 consists of 16 residues. J lost 3 bases, V lost 6 bases, and 6 bases had no gene match. In nucleotides, the CDR3 is TGTGCCAGTAGCCAACAGGGGGCTGACTATAATTCACCCCTCCACTTT. Its protein is CASSQQGADYNSPLHF.

V gene TRBV7-3 combines with J gene TRBJ1-2; 9 bases are shared with TRBD1. Germline trimming cut 6 bases from V and 6 bases from J; bases unmatched to any gene: 8. The CDR3 is made up of 14 amino acids. Germline V CDR1 and CDR2: SGHTA, FQGTGA. The CDR3 is CASRSPGQGDGYTF. The CDR3 bases are TGTGCCAGCAGGTCGCCGGGACAGGGTGATGGCTACACCTTC.

The chain couples TRBV11-2 to TRBJ2-1; D is unclear. CDR1 is SGHAT and CDR2 is FQNNGV in the germline V gene. The CDR3 sequence is 13 residues long. V lost 3 bases and J 9 bases, leaving 12 bases between the germline ends. CDR3 DNA: TGTGCCAGCAGCTTCGCCTCGGTCCCTGAGCAGTTCTTC. It is translated as CASSFASVPEQFF.

This clone occurred a few times. The chain recombines TRBV19 with TRBJ1-5; no firm D call. Germline V CDR1 and CDR2: LNHDA, SQIVND (reference sequence). V was clipped by 5 bases and J by 4 bases, with 6 bases between them. The length of the CDR3 is 12 residues. The CDR3 region is CASSYGNQPQHF. The DNA for the CDR3 is TGTGCCAGTAGTTACGGTAATCAGCCCCAGCATTTT.

This chain connects TRBV18 to TRBJ1-5, with 8 nucleotides matching TRBD1. V dropped 2 bases and J dropped 0; count of bases not matched to a gene: 3. The length of the CDR3 is 16 residues. The V gene's germline CDR1 is KGHSH and CDR2 LQKENI. The CDR3 DNA follows: TGTGCCAGCTCACCAACCGGGACAGGTAGCAATCAGCCCCAGCATTTT. Protein: CASSPTGTGSNQPQHF.